The next 31 T cell receptor beta chains were all read from a single sample in a study of blood T cell repertoires in COVID-19. Measured with immunoSEQ multiplex PCR; TCRdb has only the in-frame clones, and not every one. Of around 300,000 clones in the sample, roughly nine tenths were seen once. Sequencing used PBMCs or T cells enriched from blood (not recorded which). The receptors derive from a woman under 30 who had recovered from COVID-19.

The chain employs TRBV3-1 (or the pseudogene TRBV3-2) and TRBJ1-4; D is perhaps TRBD1 (5 bases). Germline assignment: CDR1 LGHDT and CDR2 YNNKEL (reference sequence). The CDR3 extends over 15 amino acids. V was cut by 0 bases and J by 4 bases, with 9 bases left in between. The CDR3, as DNA: TGTGCCAGCAGCCAAGAGGGGGGAATTAATGAAAAACTGTTTTTT. As protein: CASSQEGGINEKLFF.

The V gene is TRBV5-6, the J gene TRBJ1-6; 10 bases line up with TRBD1. Trimming cost V 2 bases and J 11 bases; bases outside gene matches: 10. Germline CDR1 is SGHDT and CDR2 is YYEEEE. The CDR3 has 16 residues. The CDR3 region has the DNA TGTGCCAGCAGCTTCGGCGGGACAGGGGATTCGCCACCCCTCCACTTT. Translation: CASSFGGTGDSPPLHF.

V usage is TRBV7-8 and J usage is TRBJ2-7; TRBD2 aligns across 8 bases. The germline gives CDR1 SGHVS, CDR2 FQNEAQ. The CDR3 is made up of 16 amino acids. With V trimmed by 1 base and J by 2 bases, 7 bases remained unmatched. CDR3 in amino acids: CASSLGVRGGAYEQYF. CDR3 DNA sequence: TGTGCCAGCAGCTTAGGGGTACGGGGGGGCGCCTACGAGCAGTACTTC. The whole variable domain, remainder taken from reference TRBV7-8 and TRBJ2-7, is GAGVSQSPRYKVAKRGQDVALRCDPISGHVSLFWYQQALGQGPEFLTYFQNEAQLDKSGLPSDRFFAERPEGSVSTLKIQRTQQEDSAVYLCASSLGVRGGAYEQYFGPGTRLTVT.

This chain joins TRBV19 and TRBJ2-3; 10 bases line up with TRBD2. Unmatched junction bases numbered 10, after V lost 3 bases and J lost 1 base. Per germline, CDR1 LNHDA and CDR2 SQIVND (reference sequence). CDR3 length equals 18 residues. The CDR3, as DNA: TGTGCCAGTAGTATCAGAGCGGGGGGGACTCGGGGCACAGATACGCAGTATTTT. Translated: CASSIRAGGTRGTDTQYF.

V is TRBV4-1 and J is TRBJ2-5; 10 nucleotides agree with TRBD2. Germline-derived CDR1 and CDR2 are MGHRA and YSYEKL. Trimming removed 1 base from V and 5 bases from J; junction bases left unmatched: 4. The length of the CDR3 is 15 residues. CDR3 DNA: TGCGCCAGCAGCCAAGCAGCGGGGGGGCCCGAGACCCAGTACTTC. Amino acid sequence: CASSQAAGGPETQYF.

The chain combines TRBV5-1 with TRBJ2-2, with unresolved D. The CDR3 covers 13 residues. Germline CDR1 reads SGHRS; CDR2 reads YFSETQ. V gave up 1 base and J gave up 3 bases, with 4 bases separating them. Here the CDR3 DNA reads TGCGCCAGCAGCTTGCCGTACACCGGGGAGCTGTTTTTT. Translating it yields CASSLPYTGELFF.

This clone was counted a single time. V usage is TRBV3-1 (or the pseudogene TRBV3-2) and J usage is TRBJ2-7; tentatively, D is TRBD1 (6 bases). This CDR3 has 15 amino acids. With 1 base removed from V and 7 bases from J, the gap between germline ends came to 17 bases. Germline CDR1 reads LGHDT; CDR2 reads YNNKEL (reference sequence). The CDR3 spells CASSQVVGAPGEQYF. In nucleotides, the CDR3 is TGTGCCAGCAGCCAAGTGGTGGGGGCCCCGGGGGAGCAGTACTTC.

This chain links TRBV19 with TRBJ1-5; tentatively, D is TRBD1 (5 bases). Germline V lookup: CDR1 LNHDA, CDR2 SQIVND (reference sequence). The CDR3 consists of 15 residues. V was shortened by 6 bases and J by 0 bases, with 12 bases between the two germline ends. The CDR3 here is CASSPTVYSNQPQHF. The CDR3 coding sequence is TGTGCCAGTAGCCCGACAGTTTATAGCAATCAGCCCCAGCATTTT. The whole variable domain, filled in from reference TRBV19 and TRBJ1-5, reads DGGITQSPKYLFRKEGQNVTLSCEQNLNHDAMYWYRQDPGQGLRLIYYSQIVNDFQKGDIAEGYSVSREKKESFPLTVTSAQKNPTAFYLCASSPTVYSNQPQHFGDGTRLSIL.

This clone was seen only once. The chain is built from TRBV7-9 and TRBJ2-7, with a possible D match to TRBD1 (6 bases). Germline V CDR1 and CDR2: SEHNR, FQNEAQ (reference sequence). V was clipped by 3 bases and J by 5 bases, with 14 bases between them. The CDR3 has 14 residues. The CDR3 region has the DNA TGTGCCAGCAGCTTGGGACACGGGGAAAACGAGCAGTACTTC. Residues: CASSLGHGENEQYF.

The J gene is TRBJ2-3, the V gene TRBV2; D may be TRBD2 (7 bases). The CDR3 sequence is 16 residues long. V lost 2 bases to trimming and J lost 2 bases, with 14 bases between them. The germline CDR1 and CDR2 sequences are SNHLY and FYNNEI. Here the CDR3 DNA reads TGTGCCAGCAGTGAATGGGCGGGGGCGGACACAGATACGCAGTATTTT. Translation gives CASSEWAGADTDTQYF. Variable domain in full (rest from reference TRBV2 and TRBJ2-3): EPEVTQTPSHQVTQMGQEVILRCVPISNHLYFYWYRQILGQKVEFLVSFYNNEISEKSEIFDDQFSVERPDGSNFTLKIRSTKLEDSAMYFCASSEWAGADTDTQYFGPGTRLTVL.

This rearrangement joins TRBV5-6 to TRBJ2-1; 7 bases line up with TRBD1. Germline V CDR1 and CDR2: SGHDT, YYEEEE. The CDR3 has 14 amino acids. V shed 5 bases and J 1 base; nucleotides not matched to a gene: 3. The CDR3 region has the DNA TGTGCCAGCAGTCCGGGACAGTCCTACAATGAGCAGTTCTTC. Its translation is CASSPGQSYNEQFF.

The chain employs TRBV12-2 and TRBJ2-3; the table's D call of TRBD2 was not tested on the DNA. TRBV12-2 is shown as a pseudogene. The CDR3 extends over 14 amino acids. CDR3: CASRLGLAGAAQYF. The DNA for the CDR3 is TGTGCAAGTCGCCTTGGACTAGCGGGGGCTGCGCAGTATTTT.

The rearrangement links TRBV19 to TRBJ1-2; D remains unclear. Germline loops: CDR1 LNHDA, CDR2 SQIVND (reference sequence). The CDR3 contains 12 residues. Trimming removed 4 bases from V and 3 bases from J, with 6 bases in between. CDR3 region: CASSTRDYGYTF. The CDR3 region has the DNA TGTGCCAGTAGTACGAGGGACTATGGCTACACCTTC.

This chain connects TRBV28 to TRBJ1-5; 7 nucleotides align to TRBD1. J gave up 3 bases and V 7 bases, and 3 bases lay outside the gene matches. The CDR3 has 13 amino acids. Germline V CDR1 and CDR2: MDHEN, SYDVKM. The CDR3 sequence: CASTGTANQPQHF. The DNA of the CDR3 is TGTGCCAGCACCGGGACAGCCAATCAGCCCCAGCATTTT.

The rearrangement links TRBV14 to TRBJ1-6, with D perhaps matching TRBD1 (5 bases). This CDR3 contains 16 residues. V was cut by 5 bases and J by 5 bases, with 16 bases left in between. Germline V gives CDR1 SGHDN, CDR2 FVKESK. The CDR3 protein is CASSYGGESHNSPLHF. CDR3 sequence (DNA): TGTGCCAGCAGCTACGGAGGGGAAAGCCATAATTCACCCCTCCACTTT.

The J gene is TRBJ2-3, the V gene TRBV18, with D possibly matching TRBD1 (6 bases). The CDR3 sequence is 13 residues long. Germline CDR1 is KGHSH and CDR2 is LQKENI. V was shortened by 4 bases and J by 2 bases, with 7 bases between the two germline ends. Written as DNA, the CDR3 is TGTGCCAGCTCACGGGACACCACAGATACGCAGTATTTT. As protein: CASSRDTTDTQYF.

V is TRBV12-3 or TRBV12-4 and J is TRBJ1-2, with D unclear. The CDR3 contains 13 residues. V was cut by 5 bases and J by 3 bases, with 10 bases left in between. This CDR3 reads CASSQAHHYGYTF. DNA for the CDR3: TGTGCCAGCAGTCAGGCCCACCACTATGGCTACACCTTC.

The DNA of the CDR3 is TGTGCCAGCAGTTTCTACACAGACACTGAAGCTTTCTTT. Translated, it gives CASSFYTDTEAFF. The chain combines TRBV27 with TRBJ1-1; D ambiguous. Germline V gene lookup returns CDR1 MNHEY and CDR2 SMNVEV (reference sequence). The CDR3 extends over 13 amino acids. V lost 3 bases, J lost 3 bases, and 8 bases lay in between.

The CDR3 protein is CASRQGVTEAFF. In DNA, the CDR3 is TGTGCCAGCAGACAGGGGGTTACTGAAGCTTTCTTT. J is TRBJ1-1 and V is TRBV28; 8 bases fit TRBD1. CDR1 and CDR2 (germline): MDHEN, SYDVKM. The CDR3 has 12 residues. V gave up 6 bases and J gave up 5 bases; unmatched junction bases: 2.

The table lists this clone with a count of one. This chain joins TRBV3-1 (or the pseudogene TRBV3-2) and TRBJ2-1, with 10 bases identical to TRBD2. The CDR3 length is 16 residues. Per germline, CDR1 LGHDT and CDR2 YNNKEL (reference sequence). The J segment lost 7 bases and the V segment lost 3 bases, leaving 9 bases of the junction unmatched. CDR3 bases: TGTGCCAGCAGCCAGGTCGAACTAGCGGGGAGAAATGAGCAGTTCTTC. This codes for CASSQVELAGRNEQFF.

The gene calls are TRBV29-1 and TRBJ2-3; D possibly corresponds to TRBD2 (6 bases). This CDR3 comprises 11 residues. The germline V and J ends were trimmed by 4 bases and 4 bases, with 6 bases remaining between them. CDR1 is SQVTM and CDR2 is ANQGSEA in the germline V gene. CDR3 protein: CSVGEADTQYF. The CDR3 bases are TGCAGCGTTGGGGAGGCAGATACGCAGTATTTT.

A few counts support this clone. This chain uses TRBV28 with TRBJ1-6; no clear D. Per germline, CDR1 MDHEN and CDR2 SYDVKM. The V end was cut by 2 bases, the J end by 4 bases, with 15 bases between. The CDR3 has 17 amino acids. CDR3 residues: CASSLTALTTYNSPLHF. CDR3 coding DNA: TGTGCCAGCAGTTTAACAGCCTTGACCACTTATAATTCACCCCTCCACTTT.

The V and J genes are TRBV15 and TRBJ2-2; TRBD2 matches 9 bases. Looked up from germline, CDR1 is LNHNV and CDR2 is YYDKDF (reference sequence). The CDR3 consists of 16 residues. J gave up 5 bases and V 1 base, and 5 bases lay outside the gene matches. In DNA, the CDR3 is TGTGCCACCAGCAGAGCTCGGCTAGCGGGGACCGGGGAGCTGTTTTTT. Amino acid sequence: CATSRARLAGTGELFF.

This clone is a singleton in its sample. The chain links TRBV10-2 to TRBJ1-1; perhaps TRBD1 as D (5 bases). Trimming pared 4 bases from V and 6 bases from J, leaving 12 bases between. The CDR3 runs to 13 residues. Germline assignment: CDR1 WSHSY and CDR2 SAAADI. The CDR3 region is CASSGGGLAEAFF. The CDR3 region has the DNA TGCGCCAGCAGTGGTGGGGGACTAGCTGAAGCTTTCTTT.

This clone was observed a few times. The genes are TRBV6-4 and TRBJ2-5, with 16 bases that match TRBD2. Germline CDR1 is MRHNA and CDR2 is SNTAGT. The J segment lost 1 base and the V segment lost 10 bases, leaving 15 bases of the junction unmatched. This CDR3 region has 19 residues. CDR3 protein: CATISPGLAGGRRQETQYF. In nucleotides, the CDR3 is TGTGCCACCATAAGTCCGGGACTAGCGGGGGGGCGGCGCCAAGAGACCCAGTACTTC.

The chain recombines TRBV4-1 with TRBJ2-5, with 14 bases fitting TRBD2. Germline CDR1 and CDR2: MGHRA and YSYEKL. This CDR3 has 18 amino acids. Losses at the gene ends were 4 bases for V and 4 bases for J; bases not matched to a gene: 11. The CDR3 DNA reads TGCGCCAGCAGCCCCTCGGGACTAGCGGGGGCCGGAGGAGAGACCCAGTACTTC. Translating gives CASSPSGLAGAGGETQYF.

The V and J genes are TRBV6-4 and TRBJ2-3; TRBD2 matches at 7 bases. This CDR3 has 15 amino acids. V lost 0 bases, J lost 3 bases, and 3 bases stayed unmatched. Germline V gene lookup returns CDR1 MRHNA and CDR2 SNTAGT. CDR3: CASSDSRGGTDTQYF. The DNA of the CDR3 is TGTGCCAGCAGTGACTCTCGCGGGGGAACAGATACGCAGTATTTT.

The V gene is TRBV28, the J gene TRBJ1-1, with 8 bases identical to TRBD1. Germline CDR1 reads MDHEN; CDR2 reads SYDVKM. CDR3 length: 13 amino acids. V lost 6 bases to trimming and J lost 8 bases; unmatched junction nucleotides: 8. In DNA, the CDR3 is TGTGCCAGCAGGGGTACAGGGGGTGCGGAAGCTTTCTTT. It specifies CASRGTGGAEAFF. Full variable domain (rest looked up from reference TRBV28 and TRBJ1-1): DVKVTQSSRYLVKRTGEKVFLECVQDMDHENMFWYRQDPGLGLRLIYFSYDVKMKEKGDIPEGYSVSREKKERFSLILESASTNQTSMYLCASRGTGGAEAFFGQGTRLTVV.

This chain connects TRBV18 to TRBJ1-4, with 9 bases lining up with TRBD1. Germline values: CDR1 KGHSH, CDR2 LQKENI. With 4 bases clipped from V and 11 bases from J, the junction kept 5 bases outside the gene matches. The CDR3 contains 13 residues. The CDR3 nucleotides read TGTGCCAGCTCACAGGACAGGGGCGAGAAACTGTTTTTT. It yields the protein CASSQDRGEKLFF. Supplemented by reference TRBV18 and TRBJ1-4, the full variable domain reads NAGVMQNPRHLVRRRGQEARLRCSPMKGHSHVYWYRQLPEEGLKFMVYLQKENIIDESGMPKERFSAEFPKEGPSILRIQQVVRGDSAAYFCASSQDRGEKLFFGSGTQLSVL.

This clone was observed a handful of times. This sequence joins TRBV3-1 (or the pseudogene TRBV3-2) and TRBJ2-2; possible D gene TRBD2, 6 bases. This CDR3 spans 17 amino acids. The germline V gene has CDR1 LGHDT and CDR2 YNNKEL (reference sequence). V was trimmed by 0 bases and J by 5 bases, leaving 16 bases between them. The CDR3 region is CASSQDPGRGLTGELFF. CDR3 nucleotides: TGTGCCAGCAGCCAAGATCCTGGGCGGGGTTTGACCGGGGAGCTGTTTTTT.

CDR3 nucleotide sequence: TGTGCCACTAAGGGGACAAACACCGGGGAGCTGTTTTTT. It encodes CATKGTNTGELFF. The chain has TRBV15 and TRBJ2-2; D is perhaps TRBD1 (6 bases). CDR3 length: 13 amino acids. The V end was cut by 9 bases, the J end by 2 bases, with 10 bases between. Germline assignment: CDR1 LNHNV and CDR2 YYDKDF (reference sequence).